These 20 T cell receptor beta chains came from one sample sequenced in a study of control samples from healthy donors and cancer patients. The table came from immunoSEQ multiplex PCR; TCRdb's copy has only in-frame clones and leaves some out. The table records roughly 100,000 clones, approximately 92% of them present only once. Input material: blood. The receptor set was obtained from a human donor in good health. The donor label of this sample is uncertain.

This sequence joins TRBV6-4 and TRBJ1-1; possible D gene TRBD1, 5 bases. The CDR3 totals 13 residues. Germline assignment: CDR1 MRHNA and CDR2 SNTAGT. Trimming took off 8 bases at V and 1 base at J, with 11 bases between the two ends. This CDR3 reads CASATAQNTEAFF. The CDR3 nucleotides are TGTGCCAGCGCGACAGCTCAGAACACTGAAGCTTTCTTT.

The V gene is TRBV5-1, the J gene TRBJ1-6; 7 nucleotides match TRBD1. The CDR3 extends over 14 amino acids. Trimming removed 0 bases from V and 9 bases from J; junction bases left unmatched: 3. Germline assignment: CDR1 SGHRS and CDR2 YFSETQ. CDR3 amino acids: CASSLGQGVSPLHF. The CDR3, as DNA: TGCGCCAGCAGCTTGGGACAGGGAGTTTCACCCCTCCACTTT.

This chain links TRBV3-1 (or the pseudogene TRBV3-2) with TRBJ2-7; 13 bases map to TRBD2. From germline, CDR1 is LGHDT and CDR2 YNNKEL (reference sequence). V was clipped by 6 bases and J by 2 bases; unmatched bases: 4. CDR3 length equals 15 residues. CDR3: CASSTTSGGTYEQYF. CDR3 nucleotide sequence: TGTGCCAGCAGTACGACTAGCGGGGGGACCTACGAGCAGTACTTC.

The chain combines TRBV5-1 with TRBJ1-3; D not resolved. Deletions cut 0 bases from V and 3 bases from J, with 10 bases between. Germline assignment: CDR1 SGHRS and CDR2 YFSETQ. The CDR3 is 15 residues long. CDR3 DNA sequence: TGCGCCAGCAGCTTGGGTACAGATCGTGGAAACACCATATATTTT. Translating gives CASSLGTDRGNTIYF.

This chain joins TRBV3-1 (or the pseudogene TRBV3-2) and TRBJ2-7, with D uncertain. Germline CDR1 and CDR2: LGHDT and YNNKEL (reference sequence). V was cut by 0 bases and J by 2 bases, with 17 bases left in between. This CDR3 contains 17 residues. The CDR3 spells CASSQEIWQPPPYEQYV. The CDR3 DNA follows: TGTGCCAGCAGCCAAGAAATCTGGCAGCCACCTCCCTACGAGCAGTACGTC.

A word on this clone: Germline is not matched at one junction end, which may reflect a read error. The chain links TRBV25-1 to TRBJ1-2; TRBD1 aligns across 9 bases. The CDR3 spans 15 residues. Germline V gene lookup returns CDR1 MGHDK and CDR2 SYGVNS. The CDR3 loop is CASGDFLGTGRRYTF. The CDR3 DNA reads TGTGCCAGCGGTGATTTCCTCGGGACAGGGAGAAGGTACACCTTC.

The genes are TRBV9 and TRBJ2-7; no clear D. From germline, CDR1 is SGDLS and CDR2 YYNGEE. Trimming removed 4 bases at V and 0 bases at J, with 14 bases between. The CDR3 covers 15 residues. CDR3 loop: CASSPHTRSSYEQYF. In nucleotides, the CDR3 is TGTGCCAGCAGCCCCCACACCAGGAGCTCCTACGAGCAGTACTTC.

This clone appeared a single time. CDR3 in amino acids: CASSWGNSPLHF. In DNA, the CDR3 is TGTGCCAGCAGTTGGGGTAATTCACCCCTCCACTTT. J is TRBJ1-6 and V is TRBV28; D not resolved. The germline gives CDR1 MDHEN, CDR2 SYDVKM. Trimming removed 4 bases from V and 6 bases from J, with 4 bases in between. The CDR3 loop spans 12 amino acids. The whole variable domain, remainder taken from reference TRBV28 and TRBJ1-6, is DVKVTQSSRYLVKRTGEKVFLECVQDMDHENMFWYRQDPGLGLRLIYFSYDVKMKEKGDIPEGYSVSREKKERFSLILESASTNQTSMYLCASSWGNSPLHFGNGTRLTVT.

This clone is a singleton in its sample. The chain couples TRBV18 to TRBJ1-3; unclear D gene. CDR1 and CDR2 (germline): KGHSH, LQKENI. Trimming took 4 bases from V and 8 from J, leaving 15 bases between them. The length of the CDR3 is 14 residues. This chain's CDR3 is CASSQGRKEDTIYF. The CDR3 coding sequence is TGTGCCAGCTCACAAGGACGGAAGGAAGACACCATATATTTT.

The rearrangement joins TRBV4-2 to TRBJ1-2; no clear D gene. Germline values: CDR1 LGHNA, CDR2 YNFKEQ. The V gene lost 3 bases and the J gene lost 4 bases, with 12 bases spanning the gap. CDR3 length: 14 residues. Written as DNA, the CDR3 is TGTGCCAGCAGCCAGGAGTTAAGCGGCTATGGCTACACCTTC. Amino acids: CASSQELSGYGYTF.

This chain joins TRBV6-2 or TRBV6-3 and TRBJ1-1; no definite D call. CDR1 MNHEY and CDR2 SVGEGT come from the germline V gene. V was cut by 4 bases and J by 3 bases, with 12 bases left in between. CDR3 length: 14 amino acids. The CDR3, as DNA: TGTGCCAGCAGTTTCGTTCCACCGGACACTGAAGCTTTCTTT. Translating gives CASSFVPPDTEAFF.

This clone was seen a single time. The CDR3 region is CASSASALGNQPQHF. CDR3 coding DNA: TGTGCCAGCAGTGCGTCAGCCCTCGGCAATCAGCCCCAGCATTTT. The chain has TRBV6-4 and TRBJ1-5, with D uncertain. Trimming took 4 bases from V and 2 from J, leaving 12 bases between them. Germline assignment: CDR1 MRHNA and CDR2 SNTAGT. CDR3 length: 15 amino acids.

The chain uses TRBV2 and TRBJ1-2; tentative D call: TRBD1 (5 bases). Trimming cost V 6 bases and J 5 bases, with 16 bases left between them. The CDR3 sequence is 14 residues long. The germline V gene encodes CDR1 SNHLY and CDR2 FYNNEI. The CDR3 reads CASRVGRDSYGYTF. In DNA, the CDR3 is TGTGCCAGCAGGGTGGGAAGGGACTCGTATGGCTACACCTTC.

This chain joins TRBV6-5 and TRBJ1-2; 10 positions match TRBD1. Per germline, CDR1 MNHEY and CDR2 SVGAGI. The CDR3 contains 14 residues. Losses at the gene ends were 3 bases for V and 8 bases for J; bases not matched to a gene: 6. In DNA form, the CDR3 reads TGTGCCAGCAGTTATGGGACAGGGGCATGGGGCTACACCTTC. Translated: CASSYGTGAWGYTF.

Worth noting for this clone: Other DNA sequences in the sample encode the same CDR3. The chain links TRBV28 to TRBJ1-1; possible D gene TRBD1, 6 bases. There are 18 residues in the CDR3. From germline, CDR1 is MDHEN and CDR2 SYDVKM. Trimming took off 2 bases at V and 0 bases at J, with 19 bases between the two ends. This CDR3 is CASSLGGGPGTMNTEAFF. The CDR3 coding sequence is TGTGCCAGCAGTTTAGGGGGGGGTCCCGGGACAATGAACACTGAAGCTTTCTTT.

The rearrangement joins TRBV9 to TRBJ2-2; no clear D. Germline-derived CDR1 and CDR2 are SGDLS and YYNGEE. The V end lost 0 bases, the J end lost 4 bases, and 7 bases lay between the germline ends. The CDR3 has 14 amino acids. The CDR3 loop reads CASSVASFTGELFF. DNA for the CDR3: TGTGCCAGCAGCGTAGCTTCTTTCACCGGGGAGCTGTTTTTT.

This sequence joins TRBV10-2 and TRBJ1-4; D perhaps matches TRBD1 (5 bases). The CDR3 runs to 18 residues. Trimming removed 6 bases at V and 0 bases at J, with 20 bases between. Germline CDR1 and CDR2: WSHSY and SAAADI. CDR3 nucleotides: TGCGCCAGCAGGAGCGGGGGATCGGGCCTTGCAACTAATGAAAAACTGTTTTTT. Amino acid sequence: CASRSGGSGLATNEKLFF.

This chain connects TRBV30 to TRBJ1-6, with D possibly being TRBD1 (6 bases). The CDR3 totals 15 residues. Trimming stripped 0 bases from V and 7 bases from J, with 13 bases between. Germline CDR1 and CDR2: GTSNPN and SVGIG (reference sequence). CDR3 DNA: TGTGCCTGGAGTGTAGGGGGAGGGGCGAATTCACCCCTCCACTTT. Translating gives CAWSVGGGANSPLHF.

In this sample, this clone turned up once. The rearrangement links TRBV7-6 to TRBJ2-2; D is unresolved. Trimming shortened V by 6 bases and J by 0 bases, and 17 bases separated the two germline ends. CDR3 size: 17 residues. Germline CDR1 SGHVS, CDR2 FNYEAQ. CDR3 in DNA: TGTGCCAGCAGGGGCGAAGCCTCCAGCTCGAACACCGGGGAGCTGTTTTTT. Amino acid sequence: CASRGEASSSNTGELFF.

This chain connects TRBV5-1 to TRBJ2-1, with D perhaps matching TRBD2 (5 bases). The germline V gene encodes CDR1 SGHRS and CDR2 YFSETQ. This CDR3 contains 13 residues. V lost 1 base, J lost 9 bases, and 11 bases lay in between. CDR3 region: CASSLSRAGEQFF. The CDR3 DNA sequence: TGCGCCAGCAGCTTGAGTAGGGCGGGTGAGCAGTTCTTC.